Listed below are T cell receptor beta chains from one sample, sequenced in a study of OX40 agonist ivuxolimab in advanced cancers. Using immunoSEQ multiplex PCR, the repertoire was profiled, and TCRdb retains in-frame clones only, with some absent. Among tens of thousands of clones, 75% to 90% were seen once, and the ten largest hold under 3.5%. Sequenced here: CD4+ or CD8+ T cells sorted from blood, sampled in a trial of the OX40 agonist ivuxolimab. These receptors originate from an adult with an advanced solid tumor such as melanoma, head and neck, liver or kidney cancer. Both conserved end residues are part of each CDR3. A D gene is named only where the DNA matches it firmly. Clone size appears in some rows only: once, few, many, or a class for an expanded clone.

abundance	d_gene	j_gene	v_gene	len	CDR3nt	CDR3aa
.	.	TRBJ2-1	TRBV7-9	16	TGTGCCAGCGATAAGATTGGGGGGGGCCCCTACAATGAGCAGTTCTTC	CASDKIGGGPYNEQFF
few	.	TRBJ2-2	TRBV2	11	TGTGCCAGTCTAGTTGCCGGGGAGCTGTTTTTT	CASLVAGELFF
.	TRBD2	TRBJ2-7	TRBV9	14	TGTGCCAGCAGCCCGCGGGGGACGAGAGACGAGCAGTACTTC	CASSPRGTRDEQYF
.	TRBD1	TRBJ1-4	TRBV6-1	13	TGTGCCAGCAGACAGGGGATCGATGAAAAACTGTTTTTT	CASRQGIDEKLFF
.	TRBD1	TRBJ1-2	TRBV7-9	14	TGTGCCAGCAGCTTATGGGACAGGGAGTATGGCTACACCTTC	CASSLWDREYGYTF
.	TRBD1	TRBJ2-3	TRBV7-9	15	TGTGCCAGCAGCCCCCGGACAGGGAGCACAGATACGCAGTATTTT	CASSPRTGSTDTQYF
.	.	TRBJ1-4	TRBV28	18	TGTGCCAGCAGTTTCCCCACCGTGGGCACCGAGACTAATGAAAAACTGTTTTTT	CASSFPTVGTETNEKLFF
few	.	TRBJ1-5	TRBV5-1	13	TGCGCCAGCAGCTGGGGTGGAGAGCAGCCCCAGCATTTT	CASSWGGEQPQHF
once	TRBD1	TRBJ1-1	TRBV5-4	13	TGTGCCAGCAGCCCGGGGACAGCCACTGAAGCTTTCTTT	CASSPGTATEAFF
.	.	TRBJ1-2	TRBV7-2	15	TGTGCCAGCAGCTTCCTCATACGGGTCAACTATGGCTACACCTTC	CASSFLIRVNYGYTF
once	TRBD2	TRBJ2-5	TRBV4-1	15	TGCGCCAGCAGCCTCGGCGGGGGGCAGCTGGAGACCCAGTACTTC	CASSLGGGQLETQYF
.	.	TRBJ2-7	TRBV9	16	TGTACCAGCAGCATACATGACAGGTCTTTTTCCTACGAGCAGTACTTC	CTSSIHDRSFSYEQYF
.	TRBD2	TRBJ2-7	TRBV5-5	15	TGTGCCAGCAGCCAAACTAGCGGGGGGGCCGGTGAGCAGTACTTC	CASSQTSGGAGEQYF
.	TRBD1	TRBJ2-5	TRBV27	12	TGTGCCAGCAGGGGGACAGGGGGAGGCCAGTACTTC	CASRGTGGGQYF
.	.	TRBJ1-1	TRBV30	14	TGTGCCAGCACCCGGGCGGGTGGATTCACTGAAGCTTTCTTT	CASTRAGGFTEAFF
.	.	TRBJ2-4	TRBV5-1	13	TGCGCCAGCAGCTTGTTGCCAGCAGACGTTCAGTACTTC	CASSLLPADVQYF
.	TRBD1	TRBJ1-5	TRBV7-9	19	TGTGCCAGCAGCCTTCGGGCCGCCCCGAACAGGGGTGGGGGCGGGCCCCAGCATTTT	CASSLRAAPNRGGGGPQHF